Below are 17 T cell receptor beta chains sequenced from a single sample in a study of blood T cell repertoires in COVID-19. TCRdb's copy holds only in-frame clones and misses some; the assay was immunoSEQ multiplex PCR. The sample shows over 200,000 clones, around 92% of them seen only once. The sample consisted of PBMCs or T cells enriched from blood (not recorded which). These receptors were obtained from a woman aged 25 to 45 with acute COVID-19.

CDR3 sequence: CASSQDAGGLNYGYTF. Written as DNA, the CDR3 is TGCGCCAGCAGCCAAGATGCAGGGGGACTTAACTATGGCTACACCTTC. This rearrangement joins TRBV4-3 to TRBJ1-2; 7 bases match TRBD1. CDR1 and CDR2 (germline): LGHNA, YSLEER. Trimming removed 0 bases from V and 1 base from J; junction bases left unmatched: 5. This CDR3 region has 16 residues.

The chain employs TRBV19 and TRBJ1-3; D perhaps matches TRBD1 (5 bases). Germline loops: CDR1 LNHDA, CDR2 SQIVND (reference sequence). The germline V and J ends were trimmed by 10 bases and 2 bases, with 18 bases remaining between them. The CDR3 has 15 amino acids. The CDR3: CATNQGWSAGNTIYF. The CDR3 DNA reads TGTGCCACAAATCAGGGATGGTCGGCTGGAAACACCATATATTTT.

In its sample, this clone was seen a few times. The chain combines TRBV18 with TRBJ1-1; possible D gene TRBD1, 6 bases. V was trimmed by 6 bases and J by 0 bases, leaving 17 bases between them. The CDR3 runs to 16 residues. Germline loops: CDR1 KGHSH, CDR2 LQKENI. CDR3 sequence: CASSRDRTVMNTEAFF. The CDR3 bases are TGTGCCAGCTCCCGAGACAGGACTGTCATGAACACTGAAGCTTTCTTT.

This clone was counted only a few times. The chain combines TRBV6-5 with TRBJ1-3; D gene uncertain. Germline lookup yields CDR1 MNHEY and CDR2 SVGAGI. Trimming took off 9 bases at V and 6 bases at J, with 12 bases between the two ends. The CDR3 consists of 12 residues. CDR3 residues: CASHRELNTIYF. As DNA, the CDR3 is TGTGCCAGTCACAGAGAACTAAACACCATATATTTT.

This clone was seen only once. J is TRBJ2-1 and V is TRBV28; a weak D match, TRBD2 (5 bases). CDR1 is MDHEN and CDR2 is SYDVKM in the germline V gene. The length of the CDR3 is 15 residues. V shed 2 bases and J shed 8 bases, with 16 bases lying between them. The CDR3 reads CASSLGGPSLHEQFF. In DNA form, the CDR3 reads TGTGCCAGCAGTTTAGGAGGACCGTCCCTACATGAGCAGTTCTTC.

J is TRBJ1-2 and V is TRBV4-1; D is unresolved. CDR1 is MGHRA, CDR2 YSYEKL, per germline. The V gene lost 2 bases and the J gene lost 8 bases, with 18 bases spanning the gap. The CDR3 has 15 amino acids. CDR3 bases: TGCGCCAGCAGCCAAAATGGGTATGAGGGCAGCGGCTACACCTTC. It codes for CASSQNGYEGSGYTF.

The gene calls are TRBV2 and TRBJ1-3; a possible D gene is TRBD1 (5 bases). Germline V gene sequence: CDR1 SNHLY, CDR2 FYNNEI. V lost 4 bases and J 4 bases, leaving 8 bases between the germline ends. CDR3 length: 13 amino acids. CDR3 region: CASSGAGGNTIYF. CDR3 sequence (DNA): TGTGCCAGCAGTGGGGCAGGGGGAAACACCATATATTTT.

The table lists this clone with a count of one. Other nucleotide sequences from this sample produce the same CDR3. The chain is built from TRBV18 and TRBJ2-5; tentatively, D is TRBD1 (6 bases). From germline, CDR1 is KGHSH and CDR2 LQKENI. The CDR3 contains 13 residues. With 3 bases removed from V and 2 bases from J, the gap between germline ends came to 7 bases. The DNA of the CDR3 is TGTGCCAGCTCACCCGGACAGCAAGAGACCCAGTACTTC. Amino acid sequence: CASSPGQQETQYF.

V is TRBV5-1 and J is TRBJ1-6; D ambiguous. The germline V and J ends were trimmed by 1 base and 10 bases, with 21 bases remaining between them. The CDR3 has 17 amino acids. In germline, CDR1 is SGHRS, CDR2 YFSETQ. CDR3 sequence reads: CASSLIGPAGLESPLHF. Here the CDR3 DNA reads TGCGCCAGCAGCTTGATCGGCCCGGCGGGGTTAGAATCACCCCTCCACTTT.

The rearrangement links TRBV9 to TRBJ2-5; D unresolved. The germline V gene encodes CDR1 SGDLS and CDR2 YYNGEE. V was trimmed by 6 bases and J by 5 bases, leaving 11 bases between them. There are 12 residues in the CDR3. This CDR3 is CASTRDGETQYF. In DNA, the CDR3 is TGTGCCAGCACTCGAGACGGGGAGACCCAGTACTTC.

DNA of the CDR3: TGTGCCAGCTCACCAGTAAGGGACACAACAAGGGAGCAGTACTTC. Amino acid sequence: CASSPVRDTTREQYF. The V and J genes are TRBV18 and TRBJ2-7; a possible D gene is TRBD1 (6 bases). Deletions cut 2 bases from V and 7 bases from J, with 18 bases between. The CDR3 has 15 amino acids. Germline V gene data show CDR1 as KGHSH and CDR2 as LQKENI.

CDR3 bases: TGTGCCAGCAGCAGTTCCGAGGGACTAGCGGGGGGGCTCACCGGGGAGCTGTTTTTT. Residues: CASSSSEGLAGGLTGELFF. J is TRBJ2-2 and V is TRBV7-2; 16 positions agree with TRBD2. Per germline, CDR1 SGHTA and CDR2 FQGNSA. With V trimmed by 5 bases and J by 4 bases, 10 bases remained unmatched. This CDR3 contains 19 residues.

This clone was recorded once. V is TRBV7-9 and J is TRBJ2-5; 8 positions agree with TRBD1. The length of the CDR3 is 15 residues. The V and J ends lost 0 bases and 5 bases, in that order; junction bases with no gene match: 5. Germline CDR1 and CDR2: SEHNR and FQNEAQ (reference sequence). The CDR3 reads CASSLAGRGRETQYF. In DNA form, the CDR3 reads TGTGCCAGCAGCTTAGCAGGCAGGGGGCGGGAGACCCAGTACTTC.

The rearrangement uses TRBV9 and TRBJ1-5; D possibly corresponds to TRBD1 (5 bases). Germline lookup yields CDR1 SGDLS and CDR2 YYNGEE. There are 13 residues in the CDR3. V lost 1 base and J lost 8, with 10 bases in between. In nucleotides, the CDR3 is TGTGCCAGCAGCGTACAGGGAAGGGAGCCCCAGCATTTT. The encoded protein is CASSVQGREPQHF.

This clone was picked up one time. The gene calls are TRBV12-3 or TRBV12-4 and TRBJ2-1; 7 bases line up with TRBD1. This CDR3 comprises 12 residues. V dropped 10 bases and J dropped 5; count of bases not matched to a gene: 5. The CDR3 sequence is CATRQGNNEQFF. For the CDR3, the DNA is TGTGCCACGAGACAGGGTAACAATGAGCAGTTCTTC.

The genes are TRBV6-5 and TRBJ1-1; D unresolved. The CDR3 totals 13 residues. Germline V lookup: CDR1 MNHEY, CDR2 SVGAGI. V lost 6 bases to trimming and J lost 0 bases, with 8 bases between them. CDR3 sequence reads: CASSRTLNTEAFF. Here the CDR3 DNA reads TGTGCCAGCAGCCGCACATTGAACACTGAAGCTTTCTTT.

This chain uses TRBV11-3 with TRBJ2-5; D not certain. The CDR3 has 13 amino acids. V lost 5 bases, J lost 0 bases, and 7 bases lay in between. The V gene's germline CDR1 is SGHNT and CDR2 YENEEA. CDR3 loop: CASSQSNQETQYF. In DNA form, the CDR3 reads TGTGCCAGCAGCCAATCCAACCAAGAGACCCAGTACTTC.